The T cell receptor beta chain described here comes from a study of shared clonotypes between healthy human individuals. Overall study context: With ages of 18 to 49, the donors were a couple of women and three men. Per-donor plates numbered three CD4 naive, three CD4 memory, two CD8 naive and one CD8 memory.

Cells designated naive CD8 were CD45RO-negative and were positively selected for CCR7, with terminally differentiated effector memory CD45RA+ cells excluded. This CDR3 spans 15 amino acids. The junction had 5 bases not matched to a gene; V was cut back by 5 bases and J by 2 bases. Looked up from germline, CDR1 is PRHDT and CDR2 is FYEKMQ (reference sequence). Findings and limits, study-wide: About 5.2% was the fraction of naive CD4 clonotypes found shared across a handful of donors. The sampled material consisted only of blood, and tissue repertoires are likely to differ.

This table comes from immunoSEQ multiplex PCR, and its TCRdb copy is limited to in-frame clones, with some not included. Seen here are around 2,000,000 clones, around 93% observed once, and the top ten hold about 1.8%. With respect to this clone: Its matching antigen is unknown.

Sequencing input: naive CD8+ T cells from PBMCs. This clonotype originated in a man aged 18 to 35 in good health. Some clones in this sample may be carry-over from other donors' samples. The chain carries TRBV13 and TRBJ2-1, with 8 bases fitting TRBD2. The CDR3 coding sequence is TGTGCCAGCAGCCTCGGGAGGGCCGCCTACAATGAGCAGTTCTTC. Its translation: CASSLGRAAYNEQFF.